This entry lists 17 T cell receptor beta chains sequenced from one sample in a study of cytomegalovirus exposure and HLA in healthy donors. The PCR had 60 Vbeta and 13 Jbeta primers. The method was immunoSEQ multiplex PCR; TCRdb's version includes in-frame clones alone and lacks a portion of them. The sample has fewer than 150,000 clones, and its top ten clones hold about 3.5%. Material: PBMCs. These receptor sequences come from a man aged 18 to 30 in good health and CMV-seronegative.

J is TRBJ1-4 and V is TRBV7-9; 10 bases match TRBD1. The trim removed 3 bases at V and 0 bases at J, leaving 4 bases unmatched. The CDR3 length is 17 residues. Germline lookup yields CDR1 SEHNR and CDR2 FQNEAQ (reference sequence). Written as DNA, the CDR3 is TGTGCCAGCAGCTTGGGTGGACAGGGGGCAACTAATGAAAAACTGTTTTTT. Its protein product is CASSLGGQGATNEKLFF.

The genes are TRBV6-1 and TRBJ1-2; 7 nucleotides match TRBD1. The junction had 12 bases not matched to a gene; V was cut back by 1 base and J by 1 base. CDR3 length equals 18 residues. The germline gives CDR1 MNHNS, CDR2 SASEGT. This CDR3 reads CASSEDPGGFGRNYGYTF. CDR3 nucleotide sequence: TGTGCCAGCAGTGAAGACCCAGGGGGATTCGGGCGTAACTATGGCTACACCTTC.

The rearrangement joins TRBV2 to TRBJ2-5, with 8 bases that match TRBD1. The J call is uncertain, as TRBJ2-7 better fits the DNA end. This CDR3 spans 16 amino acids. Per the germline V gene, CDR1 is SNHLY and CDR2 is FYNNEI. Written as DNA, the CDR3 is TGTGCCAGCAGTGCCAGGTTGCAGGGGGCGTCCTACGAGCAGTACTTC. It specifies CASSARLQGASYEQYF.

The rearrangement links TRBV7-2 to TRBJ2-3; TRBD1 matches at 9 bases. The CDR3 contains 15 residues. Germline trimming cut 6 bases from V and 1 base from J; bases unmatched to any gene: 5. Germline assignment: CDR1 SGHTA and CDR2 FQGNSA. This CDR3 reads CASSQRQGGTDTQYF. DNA of the CDR3: TGTGCCAGCAGTCAACGACAGGGGGGCACAGATACGCAGTATTTT. The variable domain in full, with the rest retrieved from reference TRBV7-2 and TRBJ2-3, is GAGVSQSPSNKVTEKGKDVELRCDPISGHTALYWYRQSLGQGLEFLIYFQGNSAPDKSGLPSDRFSAERTGGSVSTLTIQRTQQEDSAVYLCASSQRQGGTDTQYFGPGTRLTVL.

The chain has TRBV28 and TRBJ1-2, with D uncertain. This CDR3 comprises 15 residues. V was pared by 3 bases and J by 2 bases, with 13 bases between. The germline V gene has CDR1 MDHEN and CDR2 SYDVKM. The CDR3: CASSFPREMNYGYTF. CDR3 in DNA: TGTGCCAGCAGTTTCCCGAGAGAGATGAACTATGGCTACACCTTC.

This chain connects TRBV6-5 to TRBJ2-7; D gene uncertain. In germline, CDR1 is MNHEY, CDR2 SVGAGI. The CDR3 runs 12 residues. V was shortened by 2 bases and J by 6 bases, with 8 bases between the two germline ends. CDR3 in amino acids: CASSYGQSEQYF. The CDR3 DNA follows: TGTGCCAGCAGTTACGGGCAGTCCGAGCAGTACTTC.

The V and J genes are TRBV2 and TRBJ1-1; maybe TRBD1 (5 bases). CDR1 is SNHLY and CDR2 is FYNNEI in the germline V gene. This CDR3 comprises 15 residues. V was clipped by 8 bases and J by 1 base, with 17 bases between them. CDR3 sequence reads: CASVGLRTPNTEAFF. The CDR3 nucleotides are TGTGCCAGCGTGGGCCTCCGGACACCGAACACTGAAGCTTTCTTT. Using reference TRBV2 and TRBJ1-1 for the parts outside the CDR3, the full variable domain is EPEVTQTPSHQVTQMGQEVILRCVPISNHLYFYWYRQILGQKVEFLVSFYNNEISEKSEIFDDQFSVERPDGSNFTLKIRSTKLEDSAMYFCASVGLRTPNTEAFFGQGTRLTVV.

This sequence joins TRBV19 and TRBJ2-3, with TRBD2 matching over 8 bases. J gave up 4 bases and V 6 bases, and 12 bases lay outside the gene matches. This CDR3 is built from 16 residues. Germline-derived CDR1 and CDR2 are LNHDA and SQIVND (reference sequence). The CDR3 nucleotides are TGTGCCAGTAGCTCTCTCAGCGGGGGACCCGCAGATACGCAGTATTTT. As protein: CASSSLSGGPADTQYF.

The genes are TRBV29-1 and TRBJ2-7; 11 bases are shared with TRBD1. Unmatched junction bases numbered 3, after V lost 5 bases and J lost 3 bases. Germline CDR1 is SQVTM and CDR2 is ANQGSEA. The CDR3 has 13 residues. The CDR3 reads CSVLGTGGYEQYF. DNA for the CDR3: TGCAGCGTTTTAGGGACAGGGGGCTACGAGCAGTACTTC.

The chain links TRBV11-3 to TRBJ2-6; tentative D call: TRBD1 (5 bases). The CDR3 length is 16 residues. V lost 0 bases, J lost 1 base, and 7 bases lay in between. The germline V gene has CDR1 SGHNT and CDR2 YENEEA. The DNA for the CDR3 is TGTGCCAGCAGCTTAGATCCAGGGTCTGGGGCCAACGTCCTGACTTTC. This gives the protein CASSLDPGSGANVLTF.

The rearrangement joins TRBV27 to TRBJ2-1; the match to TRBD2 covers 10 bases. Germline CDR1 reads MNHEY; CDR2 reads SMNVEV (reference sequence). V lost 3 bases, J lost 8 bases, and 7 bases stayed unmatched. There are 15 residues in the CDR3. The CDR3 nucleotides read TGTGCCAGCAGTTTTTCTAGCGGGAGTATTTATGAGCAGTTCTTC. This encodes CASSFSSGSIYEQFF.

The chain couples TRBV11-2 to TRBJ2-7, with 12 bases matching TRBD2. The germline V gene encodes CDR1 SGHAT and CDR2 FQNNGV. CDR3 length: 15 amino acids. V shed 4 bases and J 5 bases; nucleotides not matched to a gene: 6. CDR3 residues: CASSYLAGGPNEQYF. The CDR3 coding sequence is TGTGCCAGCAGCTACCTAGCGGGAGGGCCTAACGAGCAGTACTTC.

The V call is TRBV28, the J call TRBJ2-4, with 8 bases identical to TRBD2. Germline values: CDR1 MDHEN, CDR2 SYDVKM. Trimming removed 7 bases from V and 0 bases from J; junction bases left unmatched: 8. This CDR3 is built from 16 residues. The CDR3 sequence is CASTPASGLAKNIQYF. CDR3 in DNA: TGTGCCAGCACCCCGGCTAGCGGGTTAGCCAAAAACATTCAGTACTTC.

The rearrangement links TRBV7-9 to TRBJ2-5; the match to TRBD2 covers 13 bases. After removal of 5 bases from V and 5 bases from J, the junction contained 14 bases not matched to a gene. This CDR3 comprises 18 residues. CDR1 is SEHNR, CDR2 FQNEAQ, per germline (reference sequence). CDR3 sequence: CASSPERGLAGVRETQYF. CDR3 sequence (DNA): TGTGCCAGCAGCCCAGAACGCGGACTAGCGGGAGTCCGGGAGACCCAGTACTTC.

The rearrangement joins TRBV5-1 to TRBJ1-2; 7 nucleotides match TRBD1. Germline V gives CDR1 SGHRS, CDR2 YFSETQ. With V trimmed by 3 bases and J by 0 bases, 2 bases remained unmatched. The CDR3 loop spans 14 amino acids. The CDR3 bases are TGCGCCAGCAGCTCGGGACAGACTAACTATGGCTACACCTTC. Its protein is CASSSGQTNYGYTF. Together with reference TRBV5-1 and TRBJ1-2, the CDR3 gives the full variable domain: KAGVTQTPRYLIKTRGQQVTLSCSPISGHRSVSWYQQTPGQGLQFLFEYFSETQRNKGNFPGRFSGRQFSNSRSEMNVSTLELGDSALYLCASSSGQTNYGYTFGSGTRLTVV.

This rearrangement joins TRBV7-9 to TRBJ2-2, with 7 bases lining up with TRBD2. The CDR3 runs 16 residues. Trimming removed 2 bases from V and 1 base from J; junction bases left unmatched: 4. Germline V lookup: CDR1 SEHNR, CDR2 FQNEAQ (reference sequence). CDR3: CASSLRVAGNTGELFF. CDR3 bases: TGTGCCAGCAGCTTAAGAGTAGCGGGGAACACCGGGGAGCTGTTTTTT.

The V and J genes are TRBV19 and TRBJ1-2; D perhaps matches TRBD1 (6 bases). CDR3 size: 13 residues. Germline V lookup: CDR1 LNHDA, CDR2 SQIVND (reference sequence). Between the trimmed V and J ends, which lost 4 bases and 5 bases, there was a span of 11 bases. The CDR3 protein is CASSTPQGYGYTF. The CDR3 DNA follows: TGTGCCAGTAGTACTCCCCAGGGGTATGGCTACACCTTC.